This T cell receptor beta chain is from a study of blood T cells in healthy people across ages. Trimming removed 6 bases from V and 4 bases from J, with 24 bases in between. CDR1 and CDR2 (germline): SNHLY, FYNNEI. The CDR3 loop spans 17 amino acids. Primed by a sample-barcoded 5' primer and a J-beta primer mix, a second PCR proceeded for about 6 to 11 cycles. TCRdb recomputed calls from the 5' RACE reads with MiXCR, one row per CDR3 protein. The sample shows about 1.8 million distinct CDR3 sequences, around half of them seen only once. The sample taken for sequencing was blood. The chain recombines TRBV2 with TRBJ1-1; no firm D call. The clonotype comes from a woman aged 40 to 50 in good health. Here the CDR3 DNA reads TGTGCCAGCAGGAAGGAACCCCCTCTGAATTACCTCACTGAAGCTTTCTTT. Translated: CASRKEPPLNYLTEAFF.